This TCR beta chain was profiled in a study of T cells after posttransplantation cyclophosphamide. Study observations and caveats: Skin or GI-infiltrating T cells shared few TRB sequences with blood. After PTCy, TRB diversity resembled that of CNI/methotrexate controls. Later blood repertoires were often dominated by clones from the donor CD8+ memory compartment.

This clone was observed a few times. What it recognizes is unknown. TCRdb's copy holds only in-frame clones and misses some; the assay was immunoSEQ multiplex PCR. The sample lists thousands of clones, 65% to 80% occurring once. CDR1 SGHTA and CDR2 FQGTGA come from the germline V gene. This CDR3 has 13 residues. V gave up 5 bases and J gave up 8 bases, with 15 bases separating them. The chain is built from TRBV7-3 and TRBJ1-2; weak D call: TRBD1 (5 bases). The receptor comes from a woman aged 50 to 60 in good health and a related stem cell transplant donor. The source material was memory CD4+ T cells sorted from blood. CDR3 in DNA: TGTGCCAGCAGCCAGGGTCCGGGCTTGGGCTACACCTTC. Residues: CASSQGPGLGYTF.